This T cell receptor (beta chain) originates from a study of T cells in Graves' hyperthyroidism and ophthalmopathy (dated by TCRdb to between 2018 and 2021). Notes on the research overall: Peripheral blood samples were taken at the time of initial diagnosis, prior to any treatment. Prospective prediction of ophthalmopathy was tested in an independent validation cohort consisting of 18 to 20 hyperthyroidism patients and some 16 patients who later progressed to ophthalmopathy. In addition, the study compared T-cell repertoires in thyroid tissue and in blood from about 6 Graves' hyperthyroidism patients. The paper reports TCR Vbeta CDR3 sequencing of more than 120 peripheral blood samples: around 45 ophthalmopathy, approximately 74 hyperthyroidism and some 17 progressor patients. To identify distinguishing TCR V-J signatures, a discovery cohort of about a hundred patients was used, comprising 40 to 45 with Graves' ophthalmopathy and roughly 60 with stable Graves' hyperthyroidism. The approximately 100 discovery patients were randomly split 7:3 into training and test sets. After sampling, hyperthyroidism patients received methimazole starting at 30 mg daily, and ophthalmopathy patients received high-dose intravenous methylprednisolone. General conclusions and limits of the study: Most expanded thyroid clonotypes (frequency above 0.001) were also detected in blood, suggesting blood repertoires may reflect thyroid immune responses. No statistical method was used to set the sample size in advance, and investigators knew the group allocation. A 13 V-J signature model separated ophthalmopathy from stable hyperthyroidism, with around 91% sensitivity and 81% to 82% specificity in cross-validation and 80%/75% in testing. In validation, the model predicted progression to ophthalmopathy a median of approximately 6.3 months before onset, with about 71% sensitivity and about 75% specificity.

The TCR beta CDR3 regions were amplified from RNA transcripts. The TCR CDR3 was subjected to a first round of RT-PCR using the HTBI primer set and the Qiagen OneStep RT-PCR kit. A second multiplex PCR round built the libraries, followed by size selection and purification. Sequencing of the libraries was done on an Illumina HiSeq2000 using paired-end 100 bp reads. In the authors' own workflow: SOAPnuke was used to process the raw data, removing reads that contained adapters or uncalled bases, had a mean Phred below 15, or lacked an exact match to the constant primer or identifier. COPE v1.2.5 was used to merge the high-quality paired reads, and each unique nucleotide sequence was defined as a clonotype. MiTCR v1.1 was used to align clonotypes to the IMGT TRBV, TRBD and TRBJ reference segments. Analysis was restricted to V-J combinations with a frequency above 0.0001, which covered 98% to 99.2% of repertoires. A TCS score was defined as the ratio of F50 (clonal expansion) to E x V (chaos), with BLOSUM62-based TCRdist applied between CDR3 peptides within each V-J. Welch's t-statistics and random forest reduced around 520 V-J features to roughly 13, which were used in a naive Bayes classifier (R e1071). The public reads were reanalyzed by TCRdb: fastp trimming at Q25, MiXCR alignment, in-frame beta chains only. Entries that share a CDR3 protein sequence are merged under the most common genes and DNA. TCRdb's processing, not the authors', yielded these V and J calls. This sample gives about 620,000 distinct CDR3 sequences in total; 15% to 20% of them show up just once. The ten largest account for around 4% of the sample.

The CDR3 contains 16 residues, cysteine and phenylalanine counted. Left in the record is the CDR3 DNA by itself, 48 bases read in frame from the first base. For this chain, trimming is 1 base at the V end and 7 bases at the J end, and the number of junction bases without a gene match is 8. CDR1 is given as SGHDN and CDR2 as FVKESK, both from the germline V gene. This clonotype has just a few counts. Which antigen it targets is not known. No quality values exist for individual bases; no much larger clone is one base distant. Stable Graves' hyperthyroidism was defined as the absence of progression to ophthalmopathy over 18 months of follow-up. The hyperthyroidism patients were between 18 and 65 years old and newly diagnosed, with a disease duration of less than 2 months. Exclusion was applied to patients with uncontrolled infections, other autoimmune diseases, pregnancy or lactation. Diagnoses were based on clinical symptoms, serum thyroxine and TRAb, thyroid ultrasound and orbital computed tomography. PBMCs were isolated from about 9.2 ml of fresh peripheral blood by Ficoll-Paque density gradient centrifugation. Trizol reagent was used to extract total RNA, and RNA quality was then checked on an Agilent 2100 Bioanalyzer.

The clonotype comes from a woman younger than 45 with Graves' hyperthyroidism. The sample was blood. Recombination connected TRBV14 to TRBJ2-5, with 11 bases in between that match TRBD2. The DNA sequence reads TGTGCCAGCAGCCAAGGACTAGCGGGGTCCCGTGGGACCCAGTACTTC. This gives the protein CASSQGLAGSRGTQYF.